A single sample gave rise to the 10 T cell receptor beta chains below, sequenced in a study of T-cell memory formation after mild COVID-19 (dated by TCRdb to the early 2020s). The receptor library was made with 5' RACE. Sequenced on an Illumina NovaSeq 6000. TCRdb applied fastp at Q25 and MiXCR to the public reads, then kept only in-frame beta chains. Each entry is one CDR3 protein sequence, shown with its most common DNA and genes. The sample table records roughly 190,000 distinct CDR3 sequences; about 27% of these occur just once. The top ten constitute approximately 10% of the sample. Sequenced input: PBMCs or a T cell subset sorted from them (not recorded which). Every receptor here comes from an adult woman who had mild COVID-19 (a few samples of this study predate the infection). The sample titles of this study are shuffled in the database, so cell type and time point are left out; the donor was told from shared clones.

V is TRBV29-1 and J is TRBJ2-1, with a possible D match to TRBD2 (5 bases). The CDR3 runs 13 residues. Trimming stripped 4 bases from V and 2 bases from J, with 9 bases between. Germline-derived CDR1 and CDR2 are SQVTM and ANQGSEA. In nucleotides, the CDR3 is TGCAGCGTTGCCGGACTCGCCTACAATGAGCAGTTCTTC. Protein product: CSVAGLAYNEQFF.

This rearrangement joins TRBV7-3 to TRBJ2-2, with D unclear. Trimming stripped 4 bases from V and 11 bases from J, with 8 bases between. CDR1 and CDR2 from the germline V gene are SGHTA and FQGTGA. The CDR3 extends over 11 amino acids. The DNA for the CDR3 is TGTGCCAGCAGCTCCGGCGTTGAGCTGTTTTTT. This encodes CASSSGVELFF.

This chain joins TRBV3-1 and TRBJ2-5; 7 nucleotides match TRBD1. CDR3 length: 13 amino acids. Germline V gives CDR1 LGHDT, CDR2 YNNKEL (reference sequence). V shed 7 bases and J 2 bases; nucleotides not matched to a gene: 4. The CDR3 bases are TGTGCCAGCACCGAGGGACAGCAAGAGACCCAGTACTTC. Its protein is CASTEGQQETQYF.

The V and J genes are TRBV3-1 and TRBJ2-5; 13 positions match TRBD2. The CDR3 loop spans 17 amino acids. The germline CDR1 and CDR2 sequences are LGHDT and YNNKEL (reference sequence). J lost 3 bases, V lost 1 base, and 5 bases had no gene match. CDR3 region: CASSQGLAGGSEETQYF. CDR3 in DNA: TGTGCCAGCAGCCAAGGACTAGCGGGAGGTTCTGAAGAGACCCAGTACTTC.

V usage is TRBV10-3 and J usage is TRBJ2-7, with 8 positions matching TRBD2. Germline trimming cut 0 bases from V and 6 bases from J; bases unmatched to any gene: 10. CDR3 length equals 16 residues. Germline V gene data show CDR1 as ENHRY and CDR2 as SYGVKD. CDR3 amino acids: CAISESRLAKTGEQYF. DNA for the CDR3: TGTGCCATCAGTGAGTCGAGACTAGCGAAAACCGGCGAGCAGTACTTC.

DNA of the CDR3: TGCGCCAGCAGCTTGGTCAGCGGAGCCGGCACCGGGGAGCTGTTTTTT. Protein product: CASSLVSGAGTGELFF. This chain links TRBV5-1 with TRBJ2-2, with D possibly matching TRBD2 (5 bases). Germline V gene data show CDR1 as SGHRS and CDR2 as YFSETQ. This CDR3 has 16 amino acids. V was pared by 0 bases and J by 4 bases, with 13 bases between.

This clonotype was counted between two and nine times. The CDR3 spells CASSLGTHSGNTIYF. The CDR3 bases are TGTGCCAGCAGCTTGGGGACACACTCTGGAAACACCATATATTTT. The rearrangement links TRBV7-9 to TRBJ1-3, with D tentatively TRBD1 (6 bases). The V end lost 3 bases, the J end lost 0 bases, and 9 bases lay between the germline ends. Germline V lookup: CDR1 SEHNR, CDR2 FQNEAQ (reference sequence). This CDR3 is 15 amino acids long.

The CDR3 loop is CASSAEHINEKLFF. The DNA of the CDR3 is TGCGCCAGCAGTGCGGAGCACATTAATGAAAAACTGTTTTTT. V usage is TRBV5-1 and J usage is TRBJ1-4, with D unresolved. V was shortened by 5 bases and J by 4 bases, with 12 bases between the two germline ends. The CDR3 is 14 amino acids. Germline CDR1 reads SGHRS; CDR2 reads YFSETQ.

The chain recombines TRBV6-5 with TRBJ2-3; 8 bases are a match to TRBD1. CDR1 is MNHEY, CDR2 SVGAGI, per germline. V shed 0 bases, J shed 6 bases, and the junction held 5 bases outside the gene matches. CDR3 length equals 15 residues. The CDR3 loop reads CASSYSDRERDTQYF. The CDR3 region has the DNA TGTGCCAGCAGTTACTCGGACAGGGAGCGTGATACGCAGTATTTT.

This clonotype has only a few counts. The chain links TRBV3-1 to TRBJ1-1; the D gene is possibly TRBD1 (5 bases). The CDR3 runs 16 residues. The V gene lost 4 bases and the J gene lost 2 bases, with 17 bases spanning the gap. Per germline, CDR1 LGHDT and CDR2 YNNKEL (reference sequence). The CDR3 nucleotides are TGTGCCAGCAGCCTGAACTGGGGACGGTCAAACACTGAAGCTTTCTTT. Protein sequence: CASSLNWGRSNTEAFF.